This is a list of T cell receptor beta chains from one sample in a study of CD8 T cells in ankylosing spondylitis. TCRdb itself ran the 5' RACE reads through MiXCR, one entry per CDR3 protein. Altogether roughly 230,000 distinct CDR3 sequences are present, roughly 18% being singletons, with the ten largest covering about a third. Input material: blood, either unsorted or a sorted T cell fraction (not recorded which). The receptor source for this set is a male donor with ankylosing spondylitis or in good health (not recorded which). Both conserved end residues are trimmed from each CDR3. Fields, in order: J gene, V gene, CDR3 protein.

J gene: TRBJ2-7
V gene: TRBV4-1
CDR3 protein: ASSHPGQGVHEQY

J gene: TRBJ1-1
V gene: TRBV6-5
CDR3 protein: ASSYSEGLAF

J gene: TRBJ2-7
V gene: TRBV27
CDR3 protein: TTLRPTRDTKHEQY

J gene: TRBJ2-2
V gene: TRBV9
CDR3 protein: ASSASSGLASGELF

J gene: TRBJ2-1
V gene: TRBV9
CDR3 protein: ASSVGVGTLGEQF

J gene: TRBJ1-2
V gene: TRBV2
CDR3 protein: ASSELVGNYGYT

J gene: TRBJ1-4
V gene: TRBV20-1
CDR3 protein: SARDPDHYEKLF

J gene: TRBJ2-1
V gene: TRBV29-1
CDR3 protein: SARQGSYNEQF

J gene: TRBJ2-6
V gene: TRBV18
CDR3 protein: ASLADLSSGANVLT

J gene: TRBJ2-7
V gene: TRBV4-1
CDR3 protein: ASSPGPVGGKSYEQY

J gene: TRBJ2-1
V gene: TRBV7-9
CDR3 protein: ASSLDRGLNEQF

J gene: TRBJ2-1
V gene: TRBV24-1
CDR3 protein: ATSEPSGKQF

J gene: TRBJ2-2
V gene: TRBV11-2
CDR3 protein: ASSRHGTSGGELF

J gene: TRBJ1-1
V gene: TRBV5-1
CDR3 protein: ASSGGDGGMNTEAF

J gene: TRBJ2-1
V gene: TRBV7-2
CDR3 protein: ASSLLALYEQF

J gene: TRBJ2-7
V gene: TRBV20-1
CDR3 protein: SARETGAYEQY

J gene: TRBJ2-1
V gene: TRBV12-3/TRBV12-4
CDR3 protein: ASSLDNEGYNEQF

J gene: TRBJ2-3
V gene: TRBV12-3/TRBV12-4
CDR3 protein: ASNSGQGTDTQY

J gene: TRBJ1-2
V gene: TRBV25-1
CDR3 protein: ASSEYSGTPYGYT

J gene: TRBJ2-1
V gene: TRBV4-3
CDR3 protein: ASSGQGLAVNNEQF

J gene: TRBJ2-7
V gene: TRBV27
CDR3 protein: ASSLSGSSYEQY

J gene: TRBJ2-7
V gene: TRBV7-2
CDR3 protein: ASSLAGDVYEQY

J gene: TRBJ2-7
V gene: TRBV4-1
CDR3 protein: ASSQTGLAGSLYEQY

J gene: TRBJ2-1
V gene: TRBV27
CDR3 protein: ASSLQGLAFVEQF

J gene: TRBJ2-1
V gene: TRBV27
CDR3 protein: ASSPDIDEQF

J gene: TRBJ2-2
V gene: TRBV7-2
CDR3 protein: ASSPGLAGVGELF

J gene: TRBJ1-1
V gene: TRBV4-1
CDR3 protein: ASSQSTASMNTEAF

J gene: TRBJ1-6
V gene: TRBV6-6
CDR3 protein: ASLYGDSPLH

J gene: TRBJ2-7
V gene: TRBV12-3/TRBV12-4
CDR3 protein: ASSANGEQY

J gene: TRBJ2-1
V gene: TRBV12-3/TRBV12-4
CDR3 protein: ACSLHTESGYNEQF

J gene: TRBJ2-7
V gene: TRBV7-9
CDR3 protein: ASSSIAGTSYEQY

J gene: TRBJ2-1
V gene: TRBV13
CDR3 protein: ASSPGSGTYNEQF

J gene: TRBJ2-1
V gene: TRBV7-9
CDR3 protein: ASSLATQGGINEQF

J gene: TRBJ1-4
V gene: TRBV5-1
CDR3 protein: ARPKQGHSHPPNEKLF

J gene: TRBJ2-7
V gene: TRBV4-3
CDR3 protein: ASSQDPGTGSHEQY

J gene: TRBJ2-1
V gene: TRBV27
CDR3 protein: ASSLRANEQF

J gene: TRBJ2-1
V gene: TRBV27
CDR3 protein: ATAAGTGGWNEQF

J gene: TRBJ2-7
V gene: TRBV4-3
CDR3 protein: ASSQDAATYEQY

J gene: TRBJ2-5
V gene: TRBV19
CDR3 protein: ASSVVPGETQY

J gene: TRBJ2-1
V gene: TRBV5-5
CDR3 protein: ASRPPLREEQF

J gene: TRBJ1-4
V gene: TRBV5-1
CDR3 protein: ASSPLNDEKLF

J gene: TRBJ2-3
V gene: TRBV27
CDR3 protein: ASRKYPSTDTQY